This TCR beta chain was documented in a study of T cell responses to AZD1222 COVID-19 vaccine (dated by TCRdb to about 2021). Regarding the research as a whole: TCR sequencing covered roughly 230 trial participants: some 210 given two doses of AZD1222 and 26 given two doses of MenACWY control vaccine. Trial participants were enrolled by age into 18-55, 56-69 and 70-plus year subgroups, with 148, 28 and 57 TCR-sequenced participants respectively. The paper's findings and limits, for the study overall: Reportedly, close to half of the unique spike-specific TCRs recognized epitopes lying outside the regions that are mutated in the B.1.351 and B.1.1.7 variants. No day 14 peak-response samples were available, so repertoires were characterized only after the peak T cell response. A significant rise in spike-specific TCR breadth and depth was observed after two AZD1222 doses relative to day 0 and relative to MenACWY recipients. The 56-69-year group was small, and its depth increase did not reach significance, likely because of low power. Only a handful of AZD1222 recipients were SARS-CoV-2 seropositive at baseline, limiting conclusions about previously exposed vaccinees. Participants were mostly white British, with more females than males. The authors suggested clonal diversity may have been underestimated. Vaccine-associated CD4 TCRs spanned the whole spike protein, with dominant responses in regions 160-218 and 743-854.

This sample's time point label indicates: about 28 days (+/-7) after the second vaccine dose. AZD1222 recipients given second doses at about 4 weeks or at about 12 weeks were pooled, since spike-specific TCR depth and breadth were not found to differ between the two schedules. Samples from vaccinated people were obtained from the UK trials COV001 and COV002, which included a single-blind randomized controlled phase 2/3 trial of AZD1222 (ChAdOx1 nCoV-19) in healthy adults. Trial participant PBMC samples were collected at day 0 and day 28 after the second dose for TCRbeta chain sequencing. The CDR3 regions of human TCRbeta chains were analyzed by immunosequencing. As for the original processing: TCRs in the repertoires were matched against a reference library of SARS-CoV-2-specific TCRs that had been generated with the MIRA antigen-specificity platform. Breadth was defined as the fraction of unique TCRs that were SARS-CoV-2-associated, and depth was defined as the fraction of total T cells that were SARS-CoV-2-associated. Using the MIRA data, every spike-specific TCR was mapped to the spike region that the TCR reacted to and assigned to either a CD4 or a CD8 class. Log10-transformed breadth and depth values were compared by one-way ANOVA with Sidak's multiple comparisons tests. TCRdb obtained this table from immuneACCESS and retained in-frame rearrangements with V and J assigned. These tables miss some clones; where compared with another copy, unresolved V genes account for less than half of the shortfall, and the remainder is unexplained. V, J and clone size are those of that table, while D and trimming were read from the DNA. In this sample the table shows some 200,000 clones, approximately 93% of which occur a single time. About 1.8% of the sample is taken by the ten largest.

As for this clone: This receptor's antigen is unknown. No clone much larger than this one lies a single base away; base qualities are absent.

This sequence was found in an adult who received the AZD1222 COVID-19 vaccine. The material was peripheral blood, obtained 28 days after the second AZD1222 dose.

The CDR3 region: CASSPPGQRGLGYTF. The sequenced DNA: TGTGCCAGCTCACCACCGGGGCAGCGGGGGCTGGGCTACACCTTC. The rearranged chain carries TRBV18 and TRBJ1-2, with TRBD1 perhaps the D gene, on 6 matching bases. The CDR3 starts with the cysteine, ends with the phenylalanine, and has 15 residues. Only the CDR3 DNA is retained, 45 bases long and in frame from the first base. V is clipped by 0 bases and J by 8 bases, and the sequence between their germline boundaries is 16 bases long. In the germline V gene, CDR1 corresponds to KGHSH and CDR2 to LQKENI. With all but the CDR3 taken from the reference TRBV18 and TRBJ1-2 genes, the full variable domain is: NAGVMQNPRHLVRRRGQEARLRCSPMKGHSHVYWYRQLPEEGLKFMVYLQKENIIDESGMPKERFSAEFPKEGPSILRIQQVVRGDSAAYFCASSPPGQRGLGYTFGSGTRLTVV.